The clone carrying this TCR delta chain was counted between two and nine times. The record originates from a study of gamma-delta T cells after stem cell transplantation. TCRdb fed the RT-PCR reads into CATT to redo clone calling. This table has a few thousand delta-chain clones, about 32% appearing once. Sequencing was carried out using gamma-delta T cells. This TCR derives from a human donor. It is not recorded whose cells these are; they may come from a transplant donor.

CDR3 residues: CACDTVSSAGGGHRYTDKLIF. In DNA, the CDR3 is TGTGCCTGTGACACCGTTTCTTCGGCGGGTGGGGGACACCGGTACACCGATAAACTCATCTTT. The V gene is TRDV2, the J gene TRDJ1; 7 positions match TRDD3. Losses at the gene ends were 0 bases for V and 0 bases for J; bases not matched to a gene: 21. Germline CDR1 GEAIGNYY, CDR2 EKD. The CDR3 consists of 21 residues.